This T cell receptor beta chain was identified during a study of tumor and adjacent non-tumor tissue in lung cancer. Study at large: The cohort had around twelve adenocarcinoma, 2 squamous cell and 1 small cell patients. Patients were aged roughly 30 to 76, roughly nine men and roughly 5 women, stage I to III. Broader study findings: In normal lung, the top 100 clones were significantly more dominant than in tumor. Compared with tumor, normal lung showed significantly lower TCR diversity.

TCRbeta libraries were built with three rounds of nested PCR, modified from ARM-PCR. MiXCR, applied by TCRdb to the multiplex PCR reads, yields one record per CDR3 protein. Here the sample spans about 200,000 distinct CDR3 sequences, about 76% being singletons. RNA was extracted from bulk tissue without any cell sorting. This CDR3 is built from 13 residues. Germline loops: CDR1 DFQATT, CDR2 SNEGSKA (reference sequence). Note on this clonotype: Its antigen is undetermined. The junction differs from germline at one of its ends, possibly a read error.

The sequence was collected from a man between 60 and 75 years old with non-small cell lung cancer. Sequencing used lung tumor tissue. The chain employs TRBV20-1 and TRBJ2-1; D may be TRBD1 (5 bases). As DNA, the CDR3 is TGCAGTGCTAGAGCACAGGTTAACAATGGGCAGTTCTTC. Translating gives CSARAQVNNGQFF.